The present TCR beta chain was sequenced within a study of shared clonotypes between healthy human individuals. Study summary: Sampling drew on donors who were a couple of women and a few men aged 18 to 49.

CDR1 MDHEN and CDR2 SYDVKM come from the germline V gene. The ends lost 8 bases at V and 1 base at J; junction bases unmatched: 8. This CDR3 is built from 16 residues. Using around 180 ng DNA, tens of thousands of T cell genomes, the sorted-subset replicate PCRs were run. The table came from immunoSEQ multiplex PCR; TCRdb's copy has only in-frame clones and leaves some out. The sample carries about 340,000 clones, roughly 70% recorded once. Each sample came from a Caucasian adult donor living in Nashville, Tennessee. Partitioning of CD4+ cells yielded a CD45RA+ naive subset and a CD45RA-negative memory subset.

This TCR was recovered from a man aged 25-40 years in good health. Sequenced sample: memory CD4+ T cells sorted from blood. Subset meaning: CD45RA-negative fraction. This sequence joins TRBV28 and TRBJ1-5; 10 bases are a match to TRBD1. The CDR3 loop reads CASSRGGQGSNQPQHF. The CDR3, as DNA: TGTGCCAGCTCCCGGGGGGGACAGGGGAGCAATCAGCCCCAGCATTTT.